Presented here are 3 T cell receptor beta chains from one specimen sequenced in a study of neurological immune-mediated disorders. TCRdb passed the 5' RACE reads through MiXCR, listing each CDR3 protein once. The sample has roughly 23,000 distinct CDR3 sequences; more than 9% are singletons. The source material was PBMCs. The source is a woman between 55 and 75 years old with HTLV-1-associated myelopathy (HAM/TSP).

In its sample, this clonotype was seen many times. CDR3 in amino acids: CSSQDRGWSDTQYF. The CDR3 nucleotides read TGCAGTTCCCAGGACAGGGGTTGGTCAGATACGCAGTATTTT. V gene TRBV20-1 combines with J gene TRBJ2-3; 9 nucleotides align to TRBD1. The CDR3 contains 14 residues. The germline V gene has CDR1 DFQATT and CDR2 SNEGSKA (reference sequence). Trimming removed 8 bases from V and 4 bases from J; junction bases left unmatched: 10.

This clonotype has a single count. This sequence joins TRBV5-6 and TRBJ1-1; no definite D call. The CDR3 loop spans 12 amino acids. V lost 2 bases to trimming and J lost 9 bases, with 11 bases between them. Germline-derived CDR1 and CDR2 are SGHDT and YYEEEE. The CDR3 reads CASSFDISQAFF. CDR3 coding DNA: TGTGCCAGCAGCTTTGACATCAGTCAAGCTTTCTTT.

The sample holds many counts of this clonotype. The chain couples TRBV5-1 to TRBJ2-3; 12 bases align to TRBD2. Per the germline V gene, CDR1 is SGHRS and CDR2 is YFSETQ. V shed 0 bases, J shed 4 bases, and the junction held 0 bases outside the gene matches. This CDR3 is 15 amino acids long. The CDR3 bases are TGCGCCAGCAGCTTGGCTAGCGGGGGGGCAGATACGCAGTATTTT. It is translated as CASSLASGGADTQYF.